This T cell receptor (beta chain) was sequenced during a study of blood T cells in healthy people across ages. Study-wide results and limits: Estimated diversity that came from one million T cells was considered an underestimate.

Russia was home to the donors, healthy Caucasian individuals aged about 6 to 90. Sample-barcoded 5' priming and a J-beta primer mix drove a second PCR of 7 to 11 cycles. TCRdb fed the 5' RACE reads into MiXCR, producing one record per CDR3 protein. The sample has over a million distinct CDR3 sequences; 40% to 45% are singletons. V lost 0 bases, J lost 3 bases, and 15 bases lay in between. This CDR3 is built from 15 residues. Germline values: CDR1 DFQATT, CDR2 SNEGSKA (reference sequence). The sample holds a few counts of this clonotype. What it recognizes is unknown. The chain employs TRBV20-1 and TRBJ2-7; D is unclear. The specimen was blood. The receptor's source is a woman aged 60 to 75 in good health. The CDR3 bases are TGCAGTGCTAGAGAGATAACTCGGAACCTCTACGAGCAGTACTTC. This translates into CSAREITRNLYEQYF.